This T cell receptor beta chain was sequenced for a study of blood T cells in healthy people across ages. The use of a sample-barcoded 5' primer and a J-beta primer mix characterized a second PCR of about 6 to 11 cycles. MiXCR, run by TCRdb on the 5' RACE reads, gives a single entry per CDR3 protein. This table holds over 950,000 distinct CDR3 sequences, 30% to 40% found once. Points on this clonotype: Its antigen remains unidentified.

Regarding the study as a whole: Strong correlation existed between TCR beta diversity and naive T cell percentage.

Trimming cost V 0 bases and J 4 bases, with 13 bases left between them. Germline loops: CDR1 DFQATT, CDR2 SNEGSKA (reference sequence). The CDR3 is made up of 14 amino acids. The genes are TRBV20-1 and TRBJ2-7; D is possibly TRBD2 (5 bases). The receptor was isolated from a man aged 18 to 35 in good health. Input material: blood. The CDR3 reads CSARDNHGSYEQYF. CDR3 nucleotide sequence: TGCAGTGCTAGAGACAATCATGGGAGTTACGAGCAGTACTTC.